Included here is one T cell receptor beta chain sequence, with context. The assay was immunoSEQ multiplex PCR, and TCRdb's table has in-frame clones only and misses some. This table holds roughly 70,000 clones, around 89% found once. The source of the sample is a study of OX40 agonist ivuxolimab in advanced cancers. Trimming cost V 7 bases and J 2 bases; bases outside gene matches: 11. CDR1 SNHLY and CDR2 FYNNEI come from the germline V gene. This CDR3 is built from 15 residues. This clonotype was obtained from an adult with an advanced solid tumor such as melanoma, head and neck, liver or kidney cancer. The source was CD4+ or CD8+ T cells sorted from blood, collected in a trial of the OX40 agonist ivuxolimab. The chain combines TRBV2 with TRBJ2-7; 7 bases map to TRBD1. The CDR3 sequence is CASTYPPGQTYEQYF. The CDR3, as DNA: TGTGCCAGCACCTACCCACCGGGACAGACCTACGAGCAGTACTTC.